This entry concerns a single T cell receptor beta chain. Its antigen is as yet unknown. Germline V gene lookup returns CDR1 SGHDT and CDR2 YYEEEE. The trim removed 5 bases at V and 0 bases at J, leaving 9 bases unmatched. This CDR3 contains 16 residues. The PCR made use of 60 Vbeta and 13 Jbeta primers. Produced via immunoSEQ multiplex PCR; TCRdb's table is partial and in-frame only. Of 65,000 to 75,000 clones in the sample, about two thirds were seen once. This entry comes from a study of cytomegalovirus exposure and HLA in healthy donors. Study conclusions and caveats: Donors belonging to an Asian-associated ancestry cluster reportedly showed fewer N-insertions in productive TCRs than the approximately 680-donor mean, according to what a later analysis found. TCR beta V- and J-gene trimming was later associated with a missense DCLRE1C variant. For most TCR beta V segments, an earlier analysis put the productive rate at about 87% or about 30% of the time.

Sample: PBMCs. This receptor was identified in a woman in her thirties in good health and CMV-seronegative. The genes are TRBV5-6 and TRBJ1-1, with 8 bases fitting TRBD1. CDR3 in amino acids: CASSSLTGAVNTEAFF. The CDR3 nucleotides read TGTGCCAGCAGTTCTCTGACAGGGGCGGTGAACACTGAAGCTTTCTTT.